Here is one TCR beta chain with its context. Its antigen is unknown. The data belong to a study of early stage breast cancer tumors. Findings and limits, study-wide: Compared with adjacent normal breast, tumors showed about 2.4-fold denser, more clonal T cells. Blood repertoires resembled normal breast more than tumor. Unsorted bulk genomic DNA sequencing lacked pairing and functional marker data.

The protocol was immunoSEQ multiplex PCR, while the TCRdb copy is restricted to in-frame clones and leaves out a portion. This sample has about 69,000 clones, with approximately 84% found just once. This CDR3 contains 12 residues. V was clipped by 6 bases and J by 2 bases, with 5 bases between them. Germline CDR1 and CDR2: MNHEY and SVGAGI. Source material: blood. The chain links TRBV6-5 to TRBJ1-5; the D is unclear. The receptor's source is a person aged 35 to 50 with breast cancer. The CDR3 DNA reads TGTGCCAGCAGAGCGGGCAATCAGCCCCAGCATTTT. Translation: CASRAGNQPQHF.